Following are 5 T cell receptor beta chains from one sample sequenced in a study of Ad26.COV2.S vaccination and SARS-CoV-2 variants. Specified treatment: around 19 received Ad26.COV2.S at low or high dose, single or two shots; about 5 received placebo; per-sample allocation not given. Collection of samples fell on day 63 after the first vaccine or placebo injection. Assay: immunoSEQ multiplex PCR; the TCRdb copy retains only in-frame clones and omits some. This table holds about 320,000 clones, about 82% found once. This specimen consisted of peripheral blood, obtained in a trial of Ad26.COV2.S vaccine versus placebo. The receptor source for this set is a person between 18 and 65 years old who received the Ad26.COV2.S COVID-19 vaccine or a placebo.

The chain couples TRBV2 to TRBJ1-3; D gene ambiguous. CDR3 size: 14 residues. V lost 5 bases and J 3 bases, leaving 11 bases between the germline ends. Germline V gives CDR1 SNHLY, CDR2 FYNNEI. Here the CDR3 reads CASSKDGNGNTIYF. The CDR3 DNA sequence: TGTGCCAGCAGTAAAGACGGAAATGGAAACACCATATATTTT.

The chain combines TRBV5-4 with TRBJ2-3; no clear D. The V and J ends lost 4 bases and 0 bases respectively, with 18 bases between them. From germline, CDR1 is SGHNT and CDR2 YYREEE (reference sequence). This CDR3 has 17 amino acids. The DNA of the CDR3 is TGTGCCAGCAGCCCCCGCGGTCCGGCAACTAGCACAGATACGCAGTATTTT. Translated, it gives CASSPRGPATSTDTQYF.

The chain employs TRBV13 and TRBJ2-7; D gene unclear. With 0 bases removed from V and 2 bases from J, the gap between germline ends came to 8 bases. CDR3 length: 14 residues. Germline V gene sequence: CDR1 PRHDT, CDR2 FYEKMQ (reference sequence). The CDR3 region is CASSLGLDTYEQYF. The CDR3 region has the DNA TGTGCCAGCAGCTTAGGCTTGGATACCTACGAGCAGTACTTC.

The chain combines TRBV6-1 with TRBJ2-7; unclear D gene. Per germline, CDR1 MNHNS and CDR2 SASEGT. This CDR3 spans 13 amino acids. V lost 2 bases, J lost 5 bases, and 10 bases lay in between. CDR3 region: CASSERLGHEQYF. The CDR3 bases are TGTGCCAGCAGTGAAAGGTTGGGCCACGAGCAGTACTTC.

On this clone: Other nucleotide sequences in the sample specify the same CDR3. CDR3 region: CASSLGPGQGYEQYF. The CDR3 DNA is TGTGCCAGCAGTTTGGGCCCGGGACAGGGGTACGAGCAGTACTTC. V is TRBV28 and J is TRBJ2-7; 10 bases agree with TRBD1. Looked up from germline, CDR1 is MDHEN and CDR2 is SYDVKM. Trimming cost V 3 bases and J 4 bases; bases outside gene matches: 6. The CDR3 sequence is 15 residues long.